These T cell receptor beta chains were read from a single sample in a study of cytomegalovirus exposure and HLA in healthy donors. Sequencing used immunoSEQ multiplex PCR; TCRdb keeps in-frame clones, though not all of them. The sample lists 150,000 to 200,000 clones, 82% seen once, with more than 1.3% in the top ten. Sequencing input: PBMCs. These receptors came from a girl aged 5 to 17 in good health and CMV-seropositive. The CDR3 runs from the conserved cysteine through the conserved F or W. Each record gives: J gene, clone size, D gene, V gene, CDR3 DNA, CDR3 protein. The D gene is left open where the match is weak. Clone sizes are given selectively: once, few, many, or a class where the clone is expanded.

TRBJ1-5 NA TRBD1 TRBV30 TGTGCCTGGAGAGAAAGACTGGGACAGGGGGCCAAACAGCCCCAGCATTTT CAWRERLGQGAKQPQHF
TRBJ1-5 NA TRBD1 TRBV6-4 TGTGCCAGCACCCCGGACAGGGGGGATAGGAAGGATCAGCCCCAGCATTTT CASTPDRGDRKDQPQHF
TRBJ2-1 few TRBD2 TRBV27 TGTGCCAGCAGTTCCCCCCAGCGGGGTTACAATGAGCAGTTCTTC CASSSPQRGYNEQFF
TRBJ2-7 NA NA TRBV5-1 TGCGCCAGCAGCTTATTAAATAAGAGTCGCGAGCAGTACTTC CASSLLNKSREQYF
TRBJ2-3 NA TRBD2 TRBV29-1 TGCAGCGGCATGACTAGCGATAACACAGATACGCAGTATTTT CSGMTSDNTDTQYF
TRBJ2-7 once NA TRBV28 TGTGCCAGCAGCCCCCCGGGACAAAACCACGAGCAGTACTTC CASSPPGQNHEQYF
TRBJ2-7 NA NA TRBV10-1 TGCGCCAGCAGTGAGAGAGGCCCCTACGAGCAGTACTTC CASSERGPYEQYF
TRBJ1-1 NA NA TRBV30 TGTGCCTGGAGTTTATGGCCTGGCACTGAAGCTTTCTTT CAWSLWPGTEAFF
TRBJ2-2 NA TRBD2 TRBV9 TGTGCCAGCAGCGCGGGACTAGCGGGAGAGGGGGAGCTGTTTTTT CASSAGLAGEGELFF
TRBJ2-7 NA TRBD1 TRBV13 TGTGCCAGCAGCGCTAGCAGGACAGGGCGCTACGAGCAGTACTTC CASSASRTGRYEQYF
TRBJ2-7 NA TRBD2 TRBV11-1 TGTGCCAGCAGCATTACGGGGGGGTTCTCCTACGAGCAGTACTTC CASSITGGFSYEQYF
TRBJ2-3 NA NA TRBV7-7 TGTGCTAGCAGCTTAGGGGGGGGGAGGACAGATACGCAGTATTTT CASSLGGGRTDTQYF
TRBJ1-2 NA NA TRBV28 TGTGCCAGCAACTCTGGTTTTGGCTACACCTTC CASNSGFGYTF
TRBJ1-5 few NA TRBV28 TGTGCCAGCAGTTCTTCAAACAGGGTTAATCAGCCCCAGCATTTT CASSSSNRVNQPQHF
TRBJ1-5 NA NA TRBV19 TGTGCCAGTAGTACCCTAGGGGGTAGCAATCAGCCCCAGCATTTT CASSTLGGSNQPQHF
TRBJ1-1 NA NA TRBV7-2 TGTGCCAGCAGCTTATCTGAGACTGTGAACACTGAAGCTTTCTTT CASSLSETVNTEAFF
TRBJ1-1 once NA TRBV10-3 TGTGCCATCACCTCAGACACAGGGAACACTGAAGCTTTCTTT CAITSDTGNTEAFF
TRBJ2-1 NA TRBD2 TRBV5-4 TGTGCCAGCAGCTTGGTGTCACTAGCGGGCTCCTACAATGAGCAGTTCTTC CASSLVSLAGSYNEQFF
TRBJ2-7 NA NA TRBV30 TGTGCCTGGAGTGCGGGGGGCGCGGGATACGAGCAGTACTTC CAWSAGGAGYEQYF
TRBJ2-1 NA NA TRBV5-6 TGTGCCAGCAGCTTTGGAGGGTACGGCGATGAGCAGTTCTTC CASSFGGYGDEQFF
TRBJ2-1 NA NA TRBV9 TGTGCCAGCAGCGCACGGACTGTAACCTACAATGAGCAGTTCTTC CASSARTVTYNEQFF
TRBJ1-2 few TRBD1 TRBV29-1 TGCAGCGTTGAGGGACAGGGGCCGACTTATGGCTACACCTTC CSVEGQGPTYGYTF
TRBJ1-4 few TRBD1 TRBV4-2 TGTGCCAGCAGCCCCCATATGGGACAGGACGAAAAACTGTTTTTT CASSPHMGQDEKLFF
TRBJ1-1 NA NA TRBV4-3 TGCGCCAGCAGCCAACAGGTGGTTGCGAACACTGAAGCTTTCTTT CASSQQVVANTEAFF